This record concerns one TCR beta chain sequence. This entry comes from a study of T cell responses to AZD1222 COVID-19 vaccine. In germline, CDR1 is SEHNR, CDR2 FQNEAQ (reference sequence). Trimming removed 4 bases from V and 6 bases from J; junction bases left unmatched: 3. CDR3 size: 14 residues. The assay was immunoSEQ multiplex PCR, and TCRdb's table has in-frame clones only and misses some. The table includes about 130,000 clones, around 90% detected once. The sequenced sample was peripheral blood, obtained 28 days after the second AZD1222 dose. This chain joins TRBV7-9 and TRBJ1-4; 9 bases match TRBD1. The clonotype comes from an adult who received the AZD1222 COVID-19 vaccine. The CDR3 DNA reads TGTGCCAGCAGCTCCGGGACAGGGTATGAAAAACTGTTTTTT. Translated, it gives CASSSGTGYEKLFF.